The clone carrying this TCR beta chain was seen a handful of times. Its antigen is undetermined. This sample stems from a study of T-cell reconstitution after alpha-beta-depleted transplantation in children. Regarding the study as a whole: From newly produced T cells came most of the T-cell counts and diversity one year after transplant. Two months or so post-transplant, alpha-beta T cells reportedly derived from several hundred expanded graft clones.

Unique molecular identifiers were incorporated when the TCRbeta library was constructed. TCRdb used MiXCR to reprocess the PCR reads, holding one entry per CDR3 protein. The sample carries some 600,000 distinct CDR3 sequences, roughly 13% recorded once. Germline values: CDR1 SGHTA, CDR2 FQGNSA. This CDR3 is built from 12 residues. V gave up 5 bases and J gave up 7 bases; unmatched junction bases: 3. Material: PBMCs, mostly from graft donor cells, obtained 360 days after TCRalphabeta/CD19-depleted stem cell transplant. This receptor was taken from a male patient younger than 18 who had a stem cell transplant for acute myeloid leukemia, so the T cells may come from the graft donor. The chain combines TRBV7-2 with TRBJ1-1, with TRBD1 identical over 8 bases. The CDR3 DNA reads TGTGCCAGCAGCCGGACAGGGATTGAAGCTTTCTTT. Amino acids: CASSRTGIEAFF.